This T cell receptor beta chain was profiled in a study of blood T cell repertoires in COVID-19. Looking at the study overall: The United States, Italy and Spain were the sources of the acute and convalescent COVID-19 samples. T cells, B-cell-depleted T cells, or PBMCs supplied cDNA or gDNA.

Original processing methods: Reference gene primer amplification in the assay estimated nucleated cell counts. Data came from immunoSEQ multiplex PCR; TCRdb stores just in-frame clones and leaves some out. D and trimming were read from the DNA, whereas the V and J calls and clone size are those reported in that table. This table has about 59,000 clones, about 90% appearing once. V was pared by 6 bases and J by 3 bases, with 4 bases of the junction left unmatched. Germline CDR1 reads LNHDA; CDR2 reads SQIVND (reference sequence). The CDR3 loop spans 14 amino acids. The receptor was isolated from a man older than 75 in a cohort sampled during active COVID-19. This rearrangement joins TRBV19 to TRBJ2-7, with 11 bases identical to TRBD2. The sequenced material came from peripheral blood. The CDR3 loop is CASSRLAGLYEQYF. CDR3 nucleotide sequence: TGTGCCAGTAGCCGACTAGCGGGACTCTACGAGCAGTACTTC.